This T cell receptor beta chain was sequenced for a study of blood T cell repertoires in COVID-19. Study-wide background: COVID-19 samples from acute and convalescent phases originated in the United States, Italy and Spain. PBMCs, B-cell-depleted T cells, or T cells provided the cDNA or gDNA that made up the material.

Per the study methods: Quantification of nucleated cells was approximated via reference gene primer amplification. Profiled with immunoSEQ multiplex PCR; TCRdb holds only in-frame clones, not every one. From that table come the V and J calls and clone size; the DNA was used to work out D and trimming. The profile shows roughly 40,000 clones, 80% to 90% of them singletons. This clone showed up just a few times. The germline V gene has CDR1 MNHEY and CDR2 SVGAGI. V trimming: 8 bases; J trimming: 6 bases; junction bases outside the gene matches: 12. The CDR3 sequence is 14 residues long. The chain couples TRBV6-5 to TRBJ1-2; TRBD1 aligns across 7 bases. This clonotype originated in a man aged 30-40 years with active or convalescent COVID-19. Source material: peripheral blood. The chain's CDR3 is CASGRKGALDGYTF. The CDR3 nucleotides read TGTGCCAGCGGGAGAAAGGGGGCGCTTGATGGCTACACCTTC.